This T cell receptor beta chain is from a study of blood T cell repertoires in COVID-19. The wider study: T cells, B-cell-depleted T cells, or PBMCs provided the cDNA or gDNA that served as material.

CDR3 length: 15 residues. The germline gives CDR1 SEHNR, CDR2 FQNEAQ (reference sequence). V lost 4 bases and J 0 bases, leaving 11 bases between the germline ends. Profiled with immunoSEQ multiplex PCR; TCRdb holds only in-frame clones, not every one. The sample includes 80,000 or so clones, 86% of them seen just once. J is TRBJ2-3 and V is TRBV7-9, with D possibly matching TRBD1 (6 bases). The sequenced sample was peripheral blood. The TCR comes from a woman aged 55-75 years with acute or convalescent COVID-19. CDR3 DNA: TGTGCCAGCAGCTCCAGGGGCATAAGCACAGATACGCAGTATTTT. As protein: CASSSRGISTDTQYF.